This T cell receptor beta chain was recovered during a study of T cells after yellow fever vaccination. TCRdb used MiXCR to reprocess the 5' RACE reads, holding one entry per CDR3 protein. The table lists hundreds of thousands of distinct CDR3 sequences, about 17% of them singletons. CDR1 and CDR2 from the germline V gene are LGHNA and YNFKEQ. V was cut by 0 bases and J by 10 bases, with 14 bases left in between. The CDR3 spans 14 residues. The chain recombines TRBV4-2 with TRBJ2-3, with unresolved D. Sequencing was performed on PBMCs, taken before the yellow fever booster vaccination. The clonotype comes from a man younger than 35 who received the YFV17D yellow fever vaccine. CDR3 coding DNA: TGTGCCAGCAGCCAAGAAGGCGGCCCGACGGCGCAGTATTTT. This gives the protein CASSQEGGPTAQYF.